The text below deals with one T cell receptor beta chain. The entry originates in a study of blood T cell repertoires in COVID-19. The method was immunoSEQ multiplex PCR; TCRdb's version includes in-frame clones alone and lacks a portion of them. The sample has 200,000 to 300,000 clones, around 90% seen once. This CDR3 has 13 residues. The germline gives CDR1 SGHNT, CDR2 YENEEA. V lost 1 base and J 4 bases, leaving 7 bases between the germline ends. The chain couples TRBV11-3 to TRBJ1-1, with no clear D. The sample was peripheral blood. The sequence was collected from a woman aged 60 to 75 with COVID-19, enrolled during active disease. The CDR3 coding sequence is TGTGCCAGCAGCTTAGTCCGCGGCACTGAAGCTTTCTTT. This translates into CASSLVRGTEAFF.